This is a list of T cell receptor beta chains from one sample in a study of patients and donors after allogeneic stem cell transplantation. One entry per CDR3 protein results from TCRdb running MiXCR on the RT-PCR reads. The repertoire includes about 40,000 distinct CDR3 sequences, under 35% of them detected once, and 72% sits in the top ten. The sequenced sample was blood, either unsorted or a sorted T cell fraction (not recorded which). All receptors come from a human donor who was either an allogeneic HSCT recipient or a stem cell or donor lymphocyte infusion donor (not recorded which). It is not recorded whose cells these are; they may come from a transplant donor. Each CDR3 is given with its conserved first and last residue. The D gene is left open where the match is weak. Rows may omit the clone size; those that give it use once, few, many or a size class.

J gene | V gene | CDR3 length | D gene | clone size | CDR3 protein | CDR3 DNA
TRBJ2-3 | TRBV7-9 | 13 | . | . | CASSFTITDTQYF | TGTGCCAGCAGCTTTACCATCACAGATACGCAGTATTTT
TRBJ1-6 | TRBV28 | 16 | . | once | CASSSPLAAYNSPLHF | TGTGCCAGCAGTTCCCCCCTCGCCGCCTATAATTCACCCCTCCACTTT
TRBJ1-2 | TRBV29-1 | 14 | . | . | CSGLTTPSFDGYTF | TGCAGCGGGTTAACGACACCCAGTTTTGATGGCTACACCTTC
TRBJ2-7 | TRBV5-1 | 16 | . | . | CASSPGTAGPPYEQYF | TGCGCCAGCAGCCCCGGGACAGCGGGCCCCCCTTACGAGCAGTACTTC
TRBJ2-7 | TRBV13 | 12 | . | . | CASSLKGPEQYF | TGTGCCAGCAGCTTAAAAGGGCCCGAGCAGTACTTC
TRBJ2-5 | TRBV7-3 | 14 | . | . | CASSLAADQNTQYF | TGTGCCAGCAGCTTAGCCGCGGACCAAAATACCCAGTACTTC
TRBJ1-3 | TRBV4-3 | 15 | . | . | CASSQIDLTGNTIYF | TGCGCCAGCAGCCAGATTGACTTGACTGGAAACACCATATATTTT
TRBJ1-3 | TRBV5-1 | 13 | . | . | CASSLGDGNTLYF | TGCGCCAGCAGCTTGGGAGATGGAAACACCTTATATTTT
TRBJ1-4 | TRBV5-6 | 15 | . | . | CASSFYRARGEKLFF | TGTGCCAGCAGCTTCTACAGGGCGCGTGGTGAAAAACTGTTTTTT
TRBJ2-3 | TRBV20-1 | 16 | . | . | CSASPTDGSRPDTQYF | TGCAGTGCTAGCCCCACCGACGGGTCCCGCCCAGATACGCAGTATTTT
TRBJ1-5 | TRBV6-6 | 13 | . | many | CASSGQTGGPQHF | TGTGCCAGCAGTGGACAGACCGGGGGGCCCCAGCATTTT
TRBJ2-2 | TRBV5-1 | 21 | . | few | CASSFPALIYGGKGNTGELFF | TGCGCCAGCAGCTTCCCCGCACTCATCTACGGGGGAAAGGGGAACACCGGGGAGCTGTTTTTT
TRBJ2-5 | TRBV5-1 | 14 | . | . | CASSLITYQETQYF | TGCGCCAGCAGCTTGATCACTTACCAAGAGACCCAGTACTTC
TRBJ2-3 | TRBV20-1 | 13 | . | . | CSAGTHSTDTQYF | TGCAGTGCTGGGACCCATAGCACAGATACGCAGTATTTT